This T cell receptor (beta chain) was sequenced for a study of cytomegalovirus exposure and HLA in healthy donors. Overall study context: Most donors, about 82% of several hundred genotyped, fell in the Caucasian-associated ancestry cluster.

For this clone: The antigen is unknown.

The PCR was carried out with 60 Vbeta primers and 13 Jbeta primers. Here immunoSEQ multiplex PCR was the method, and the copy in TCRdb shows in-frame clones only, minus some. The sample shows about 110,000 clones, about 59% of them seen only once. V lost 0 bases, J lost 2 bases, and 10 bases lay in between. Germline-derived CDR1 and CDR2 are ENHRY and SYGVKD. The CDR3 is made up of 16 amino acids. Study results and caveats: Fewer N-insertions (relative to the roughly 730-donor mean) were reportedly seen in an Asian-associated ancestry cluster in a later analysis. In vitro assays verified that three CMV-associated chains recognized CMV antigens specifically.

The sequence was obtained from a young man in good health and CMV-seropositive. Sample: PBMCs. The chain has TRBV10-3 and TRBJ2-2, with D possibly matching TRBD2 (6 bases). CDR3 sequence reads: CAISESRGGNTGELFF. CDR3 DNA sequence: TGTGCCATCAGTGAGTCGCGGGGAGGAAACACCGGGGAGCTGTTTTTT.